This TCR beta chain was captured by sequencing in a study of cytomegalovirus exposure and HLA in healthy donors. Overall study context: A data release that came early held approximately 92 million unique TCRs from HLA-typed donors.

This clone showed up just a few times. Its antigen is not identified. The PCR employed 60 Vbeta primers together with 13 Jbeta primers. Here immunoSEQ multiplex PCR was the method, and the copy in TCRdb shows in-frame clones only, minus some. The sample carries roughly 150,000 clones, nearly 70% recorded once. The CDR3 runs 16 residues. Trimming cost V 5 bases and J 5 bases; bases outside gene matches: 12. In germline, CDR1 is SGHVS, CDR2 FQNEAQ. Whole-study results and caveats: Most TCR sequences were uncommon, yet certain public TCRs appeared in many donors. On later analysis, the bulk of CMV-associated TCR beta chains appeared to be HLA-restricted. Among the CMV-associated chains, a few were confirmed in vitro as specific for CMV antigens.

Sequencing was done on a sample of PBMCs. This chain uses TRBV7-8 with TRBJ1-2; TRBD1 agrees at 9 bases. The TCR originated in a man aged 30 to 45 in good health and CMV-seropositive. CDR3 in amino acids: CASSISGQGTMYGYTF. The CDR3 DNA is TGTGCCAGCAGCATTAGCGGACAGGGGACTATGTATGGCTACACCTTC.